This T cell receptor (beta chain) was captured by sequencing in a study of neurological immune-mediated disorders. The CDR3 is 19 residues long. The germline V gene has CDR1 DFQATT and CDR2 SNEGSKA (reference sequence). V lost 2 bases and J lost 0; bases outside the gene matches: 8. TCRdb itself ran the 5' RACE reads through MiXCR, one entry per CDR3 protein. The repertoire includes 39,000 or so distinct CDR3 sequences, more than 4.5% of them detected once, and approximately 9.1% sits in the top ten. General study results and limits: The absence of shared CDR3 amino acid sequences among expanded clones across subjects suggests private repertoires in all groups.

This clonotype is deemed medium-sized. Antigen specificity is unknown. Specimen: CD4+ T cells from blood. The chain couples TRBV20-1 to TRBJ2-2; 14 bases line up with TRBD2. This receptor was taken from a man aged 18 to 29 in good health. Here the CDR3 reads CSARSGTSGGPSNTGELFF. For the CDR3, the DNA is TGCAGTGCTAGATCCGGGACTAGCGGGGGTCCCTCGAACACCGGGGAGCTGTTTTTT.